This TCR beta chain derives from a study of PD-L1 blockade in urothelial cancer. The wider study: Blood was tested 3 weeks (second dose) and 6 weeks into treatment. Median blood clonality was approximately 0.08, with tens of thousands of unique TCRs.

Each PCR received spiked synthetic TCR analog templates. Assay: immunoSEQ multiplex PCR; the TCRdb copy retains only in-frame clones and omits some. The data show about 130,000 clones, approximately 84% seen once. Sample time point: pretreatment peripheral blood. Disease in patients was locally advanced or metastatic urothelial carcinoma. The CDR3 length is 13 residues. With 6 bases clipped from V and 3 bases from J, the junction kept 5 bases outside the gene matches. The germline CDR1 and CDR2 sequences are SNHLY and FYNNEI. This receptor was obtained from a man aged 50 to 59 with urothelial cancer. Sample: PBMCs, taken around atezolizumab (anti-PD-L1) treatment. The chain employs TRBV2 and TRBJ2-7; TRBD2 matches 7 bases. DNA for the CDR3: TGTGCCAGCAGCCGGGAGGCTAACTACGAGCAGTACTTC. Translated, it gives CASSREANYEQYF.